A single sample is the source of the 10 T cell receptor beta chains below, sequenced in a study of spatial heterogeneity in lung cancer. Regarding time point: sample taken at primary tumor resection. The authors sequenced whole RNA from tumor, nontumor lung or frozen PBMC without sorting. TCRdb fed the 5' RACE reads into MiXCR, producing one record per CDR3 protein. The sample holds about 26,000 distinct CDR3 sequences, roughly 13% seen once. This specimen was PBMCs, taken at surgery. These receptors were obtained from a female donor with early-stage non-small cell lung cancer.

Turning to this clonotype: Mismatch with germline at one junction end may stem from a read error. The chain couples TRBV7-2 to TRBJ2-3; D may be TRBD1 (7 bases). The CDR3 runs 16 residues. Germline V gene lookup returns CDR1 SGHTA and CDR2 FQGNSA. CDR3 in amino acids: CASSSSGVRGTDMQYF. The CDR3 nucleotides are TGTGCCAGCAGCTCGTCAGGGGTCCGGGGGACAGATATGCAGTATTTT.

This clonotype came up many times. The gene calls are TRBV7-9 and TRBJ1-1; unclear D gene. CDR3 length: 14 residues. The germline gives CDR1 SEHNR, CDR2 FQNEAQ (reference sequence). Trimming pared 4 bases from V and 1 base from J, leaving 10 bases between. CDR3 loop: CASSSAGGNTEAFF. The CDR3 coding sequence is TGTGCCAGCAGCTCTGCGGGAGGGAACACTGAAGCTTTCTTT.

The chain employs TRBV12-3 or TRBV12-4 and TRBJ2-7; no clear D. This CDR3 has 11 amino acids. V lost 2 bases, J lost 7 bases, and 6 bases lay in between. The CDR3 DNA sequence: TGTGCCAGCAGTTTATCGGCGGAGCAGTACTTC. Its translation: CASSLSAEQYF.

This clonotype was detected many times. The chain carries TRBV10-3 and TRBJ2-5; weak D call: TRBD2 (6 bases). V lost 6 bases and J 1 base, leaving 15 bases between the germline ends. Germline values: CDR1 ENHRY, CDR2 SYGVKD. This CDR3 spans 15 amino acids. CDR3 DNA sequence: TGTGCCATCAGCACCATTGGGGGGACCCAAGAGACCCAGTACTTC. It encodes CAISTIGGTQETQYF.

This clonotype was counted at least ten times. The chain is built from TRBV19 and TRBJ2-1, with 9 positions matching TRBD2. J lost 7 bases, V lost 11 bases, and 9 bases had no gene match. This CDR3 spans 13 amino acids. Germline assignment: CDR1 LNHDA and CDR2 SQIVND (reference sequence). CDR3 amino acids: CACYSGSRNEQFF. Written as DNA, the CDR3 is TGTGCCTGTTATAGCGGGAGCAGAAATGAGCAGTTCTTC.

This chain joins TRBV6-1 and TRBJ2-7; 7 positions agree with TRBD2. Trimming cost V 5 bases and J 3 bases; bases outside gene matches: 7. Germline CDR1 reads MNHNS; CDR2 reads SASEGT. The CDR3 runs 14 residues. The CDR3 DNA is TGTGCCAGCAGTAGGCGGGAGAACGGCTACGAGCAGTACTTC. This codes for CASSRRENGYEQYF.

This clonotype has at least ten counts. J is TRBJ2-1 and V is TRBV4-1; D possibly corresponds to TRBD1 (6 bases). Germline assignment: CDR1 MGHRA and CDR2 YSYEKL. The CDR3 contains 16 residues. V lost 4 bases, J lost 0 bases, and 13 bases lay in between. The CDR3 DNA is TGCGCCAGCAGCCTAGAAGGGGGAACCTCCTACAATGAGCAGTTCTTC. It encodes CASSLEGGTSYNEQFF.

This clonotype was observed at least ten times. The chain has TRBV7-2 and TRBJ2-2, with a possible D match to TRBD1 (6 bases). Germline assignment: CDR1 SGHTA and CDR2 FQGNSA. The CDR3 contains 14 residues. Trimming pared 4 bases from V and 4 bases from J, leaving 10 bases between. The CDR3 DNA sequence: TGTGCCAGCAGCTCGGACAGACCCACCGGGGAGCTGTTTTTT. Translated: CASSSDRPTGELFF.

This clonotype was seen ten or more times. The rearrangement links TRBV6-2 or TRBV6-3 to TRBJ2-3; 12 positions match TRBD2. Trimming removed 11 bases from V and 2 bases from J; junction bases left unmatched: 5. Germline V gene lookup returns CDR1 MNHEY and CDR2 SVGEGT. CDR3 length: 14 amino acids. For the CDR3, the DNA is TGTGCCGCTAGGACTAGCGGGAACACAGATACGCAGTATTTT. This gives the protein CAARTSGNTDTQYF.

By proportion, this clonotype is medium-sized (0.01 to 0.1%). This rearrangement joins TRBV25-1 to TRBJ2-2; D gene unclear. The V end lost 9 bases, the J end lost 5 bases, and 19 bases lay between the germline ends. Germline V gene lookup returns CDR1 MGHDK and CDR2 SYGVNS. The CDR3 covers 15 residues. CDR3 DNA sequence: TGTGCCAGTAGCCCCAAGGGCTCTGTGACCGGGGAGCTGTTTTTT. Protein: CASSPKGSVTGELFF.